This T cell receptor (beta chain) derives from a study of Tregs in tolerant kidney transplant recipients (dated 2019 in TCRdb). Turning to the overall study: Related donors were used in the transplants with nonmyeloablative bone marrow transplantation, and mixed chimerism was transient in the human trials. TCRbeta sequencing was used in the study to identify donor-specific regulatory T cells before combined kidney and bone marrow transplantation, and the identified cells were then tracked after transplant. General findings and caveats noted by the study authors: Biological reproducibility was not directly assessed, although technical replication error appeared to be minimal. Expanding Tregs with activated donor B cells appeared to identify the most biologically relevant and donor-specific TCRbeta repertoire. PCR primers changed over time for some patients, so nucleotide-level comparison across those patients' samples was not possible. The study was constrained by small patient numbers, and validation of the findings is required in larger populations and under other immunosuppression protocols. Donor-specific Treg expansion was found to exceed global Treg expansion in tolerant patients, suggesting antigen-driven rather than nonspecific expansion.

The sample's time point label, in plain terms: blood sample drawn before combined kidney and bone marrow transplant. Unstimulated Tregs (CD4+CD25+CD127-), CD4+ non-Tregs (CD4+CD25-), CD4 and CD8 cells were FACS-sorted from thawed PBMCs. Patients were several combined kidney and bone marrow transplant recipients from the ITN036ST trial, and only these trial subjects had samples available. Healthy control blood was processed to PBMCs by Ficoll density gradient and cryopreserved, and patient PBMCs were collected before and after transplant. As regards this clone: The specificity of this receptor is unknown. The CDR3 is cut off 3 residues early in the read; its end comes from the germline J gene.

For TCRbeta CDR3 sequencing, genomic DNA was extracted from sorted cells using the QIAGEN DNeasy Blood and Tissue Kit. Through immunoSEQ, high-throughput TCRbeta CDR3 sequencing was done commercially, including PCR amplification with internal controls and bias correction. As for the authors' bioinformatics: A unique productive TCRbeta sequence was defined by the CDR3 nucleotide sequence when primers matched, and otherwise by the CDR3 amino acid sequence together with the Vbeta and Jbeta genes. To correct sorting error, sequences shared between sorted populations at a frequency ratio of 2:1 or less were removed; the rest were assigned to the higher population. Sequences were defined as donor-reactive when expanded at least 5-fold in CFSE-low cells versus unstimulated cells and present at a frequency of at least 0.01% in CFSE-low cells. Jensen-Shannon divergence, calculated on the top 100 TCRbeta sequences ranked by frequency, was used to quantify repertoire divergence. For any sample with multiple sequencing runs, sorting error was corrected in each run separately before the runs were pooled. As stored in TCRdb, this immuneACCESS dataset retains in-frame rearrangements with V and J assigned. A fraction of the clones does not appear; measured against another copy, unresolved V genes explain less than half of the discrepancy, and the remainder lacks a known reason. That table supplies the V and J calls and clone size; D and trimming were determined from the DNA. The sample table includes roughly 34,000 clones. The ten most abundant clones make up approximately 7.3% of the sample.

From its cysteine to its phenylalanine, the CDR3 spans 11 amino acids. The DNA shown is the part of the CDR3 that was read: 24 bases, in frame from base 1. CDR1 and CDR2 are read off the germline V gene as SNHLY and FYNNEI. The sequence was obtained from a human donor who received a combined kidney and bone marrow transplant. The V and J segments used are TRBV2 and TRBJ2-4, with TRBD1 identical over 9 junction bases. The starting material was CD8+ T cells from blood, obtained before the transplant. The CDR3 is CASNTGGLQYF. The sequenced part of the CDR3 DNA is TGTGCCAGCAACACAGGGGGCCTT.